A selection of T cell receptor beta chains follows, all from one sample in a study of early T cells in non-severe SARS-CoV-2 infection. TCRdb itself ran the 5' RACE reads through MiXCR, one entry per CDR3 protein. This sample carries around 33,000 distinct CDR3 sequences, 5.8% of them seen once, and the ten largest clones take 7.6%. The specimen sequenced was whole blood. The receptors shown here come from an adult who was a healthcare worker with PCR-confirmed SARS-CoV-2 infection or an uninfected control (not recorded which). Each CDR3 is given with its conserved first and last residue. D genes are given only for firm matches. A row's size may be missing; if present it is once, few, many or a size class.

cdr3_nt,cdr3_aa,clone_size,v_call,j_call,d_call
TGTGCCAGCATAAAGCGGGAGGGAAATGAGCAGTTCTTC,CASIKREGNEQFF,many,TRBV2,TRBJ2-1,TRBD2
TGTGCTAGTGGCGCCGACAGGGGCAAGTCGAGCGAGCAGTACTTC,CASGADRGKSSEQYF,NA,TRBV12-5,TRBJ2-7,TRBD1
TGCAGTGCCCCGGGACAGTTTAACTATGGCTACACCTTC,CSAPGQFNYGYTF,many,TRBV20-1,TRBJ1-2,TRBD1
TGTGCCAGTGCTAGGGACACCACCTACGAGCAGTACTTC,CASARDTTYEQYF,many,TRBV12-3/TRBV12-4,TRBJ2-7,NA
TGTGCCAGCAGTGACGGGACTAGCGGGGGGCACGCAAATGAGCAGTTCTTC,CASSDGTSGGHANEQFF,many,TRBV6-4,TRBJ2-1,TRBD2
TGTGCCAGCAGCCAAGAGGGGGGCGGGACCCCTGATGAGCAGTTCTTC,CASSQEGGGTPDEQFF,many,TRBV4-2,TRBJ2-1,NA
TGTGCCAGCGTAAGGGGGGCGAACTACGAGCAGTACTTC,CASVRGANYEQYF,many,TRBV12-3/TRBV12-4,TRBJ2-7,NA
TGTGCTAGTGGTCCCCATGTGGGGGCGGGTTACAATGAGCAGTTCTTC,CASGPHVGAGYNEQFF,many,TRBV12-5,TRBJ2-1,NA
TGTGCCAGCAGCTTCAGGGGGGGCCGGGAGACCCAGTACTTC,CASSFRGGRETQYF,many,TRBV5-6,TRBJ2-5,NA
TGTGCCATCAGGGAAAATTCCCGGTTTAATTCACCCCTCCACTTT,CAIRENSRFNSPLHF,many,TRBV10-3,TRBJ1-6,NA
TGTGCCTGGAGTCTGTCCTATGGCTACACCTTC,CAWSLSYGYTF,many,TRBV30,TRBJ1-2,NA
TGCGCCAGCAGCAGACAGGGACCTAGGGCTGAAGCTTTCTTT,CASSRQGPRAEAFF,many,TRBV4-3,TRBJ1-1,TRBD1
TGCAGCGTTGCCGTGACACCAGAAGGAGACTATGGCTACACCTTC,CSVAVTPEGDYGYTF,NA,TRBV29-1,TRBJ1-2,NA
TGCAGTGTCCTCTTACGGGGGGCCGGTGGAGATACGCAGTATTTT,CSVLLRGAGGDTQYF,many,TRBV20-1,TRBJ2-3,NA
TGTGCCAGCAGCTTAGGGGGGGCCAATGGCTACACCTTC,CASSLGGANGYTF,many,TRBV7-9,TRBJ1-2,NA
TGTGCCAGCAGCCCGCAGGGGCGGACTGAAGCTTTCTTT,CASSPQGRTEAFF,NA,TRBV7-2,TRBJ1-1,NA
TGCGCCAGCAGCCCTGACAGGGGGAATCAGCCCCAGCATTTT,CASSPDRGNQPQHF,many,TRBV5-1,TRBJ1-5,TRBD1
TGTGCCTGGAGTCCCGGGAGAGCCGCGGATGGCTACACCTTC,CAWSPGRAADGYTF,many,TRBV30,TRBJ1-2,NA
TGTGCCAGCACTAAGGGGGGAGCACGAGAGACCCAGTACTTC,CASTKGGARETQYF,many,TRBV6-6,TRBJ2-5,NA
TGCAGTGCGAGAGACAGGGTATGGTCCTACGAGCAGTACTTC,CSARDRVWSYEQYF,many,TRBV20-1,TRBJ2-7,TRBD1